This passage covers 11 T cell receptor beta chains from one sample sequenced in a study of T cells in Graves' hyperthyroidism and ophthalmopathy. RNA transcripts provided the source from which TCR beta CDR3 regions were amplified. Carried out on the TCR CDR3, a first-round RT-PCR used the HTBI primer set. One entry per CDR3 protein results from TCRdb running MiXCR on the multiplex PCR reads. Altogether a few hundred thousand distinct CDR3 sequences are present, 46% being singletons, with the ten largest covering nearly 8.5%. Sequencing used peripheral blood or thyroid tissue (not recorded which). Receptors originate from a young woman with Graves' hyperthyroidism.

This clonotype turned up a few times. The V call is TRBV7-2, the J call TRBJ1-1; D is unclear. The V and J ends lost 5 bases and 0 bases respectively, with 7 bases between them. Germline CDR1 reads SGHTA; CDR2 reads FQGNSA. The CDR3 totals 13 residues. The CDR3 DNA reads TGTGCCAGCAGCCCTAACATGAACACTGAAGCTTTCTTT. It translates to CASSPNMNTEAFF.

The chain's CDR3 is CASSFLTGVLNEQYF. DNA of the CDR3: TGTGCCAGCAGCTTTTTGACTGGAGTTTTGAACGAGCAGTACTTC. This chain joins TRBV7-2 and TRBJ2-7, with D unresolved. The CDR3 loop spans 15 amino acids. Trimming removed 3 bases from V and 5 bases from J, with 17 bases in between. CDR1 is SGHTA and CDR2 is FQGNSA in the germline V gene.

This clonotype was seen at least ten times. The rearrangement links TRBV7-3 to TRBJ1-2, with 8 bases lining up with TRBD1. This CDR3 region has 12 residues. With 8 bases clipped from V and 4 bases from J, the junction kept 3 bases outside the gene matches. Germline CDR1 SGHTA, CDR2 FQGTGA. The CDR3 reads CASSGGSYGYTF. CDR3 nucleotides: TGTGCCAGCTCAGGGGGCAGCTATGGCTACACCTTC. The variable domain in full, completed from reference TRBV7-3 and TRBJ1-2, reads GAGVSQTPSNKVTEKGKYVELRCDPISGHTALYWYRQSLGQGPEFLIYFQGTGAADDSGLPNDRFFAVRPEGSVSTLKIQRTERGDSAVYLCASSGGSYGYTFGSGTRLTVV.

This clonotype was observed at least ten times. The V call is TRBV2, the J call TRBJ1-5; TRBD1 might be the D (6 bases). Trimming shortened V by 3 bases and J by 5 bases, and 11 bases separated the two germline ends. The CDR3 is 14 amino acids. The germline V gene encodes CDR1 SNHLY and CDR2 FYNNEI. The CDR3 region is CASSEGALDQPQHF. The CDR3 nucleotides read TGTGCCAGCAGTGAGGGGGCTTTGGATCAGCCCCAGCATTTT.

In nucleotides, the CDR3 is TGCAGCGCAGGGCCCTTTGCGCACGAGCAGTACTTC. This codes for CSAGPFAHEQYF. The V gene is TRBV29-1, the J gene TRBJ2-7; D may be TRBD1 (5 bases). V lost 7 bases and J lost 5, with 15 bases in between. Germline-derived CDR1 and CDR2 are SQVTM and ANQGSEA. This CDR3 contains 12 residues.

This sequence joins TRBV25-1 and TRBJ2-5; D is perhaps TRBD1 (5 bases). This CDR3 is built from 16 residues. Looked up from germline, CDR1 is MGHDK and CDR2 is SYGVNS. The V end lost 5 bases, the J end lost 2 bases, and 18 bases lay between the germline ends. As DNA, the CDR3 is TGTGCCAGCAGTTACTCGTATATAACAGGACAAGAGACCCAGTACTTC. As protein: CASSYSYITGQETQYF.

In regard to this clonotype: The missing conserved phenylalanine or tryptophan at the end of this CDR3 makes a read error likely. V and J are TRBV15 and TRBJ2-5; D might be TRBD1 (6 bases). Germline CDR1 LNHNV, CDR2 YYDKDF (reference sequence). The CDR3 has 15 amino acids. The V end was cut by 1 base, the J end by 5 bases, with 14 bases between. The CDR3 sequence is CATSRVPPGEETQYL. DNA for the CDR3: TGTGCCACCAGCAGAGTCCCACCAGGGGAGGAGACCCAGTACCTC.

This clonotype was observed a few times. The chain recombines TRBV2 with TRBJ1-5; D unclear. The CDR3 totals 14 residues. Per germline, CDR1 SNHLY and CDR2 FYNNEI. Trimming left V 6 bases short and J 0 bases short, with 9 bases between. The CDR3 coding sequence is TGTGCCAGCAGGGACCCTTATAGCAATCAGCCCCAGCATTTT. Its protein is CASRDPYSNQPQHF.

This chain uses TRBV7-3 with TRBJ2-2; D may be TRBD1 or TRBD2 (5 bases each). CDR1 is SGHTA, CDR2 FQGTGA, per germline. Trimming stripped 8 bases from V and 8 bases from J, with 12 bases between. This CDR3 is 12 amino acids long. Written as DNA, the CDR3 is TGTGCCAGCGGGCAGGGAGCGGGGGAGCTGTTTTTT. Encoded protein: CASGQGAGELFF. The whole variable domain, filled in from reference TRBV7-3 and TRBJ2-2, reads GAGVSQTPSNKVTEKGKYVELRCDPISGHTALYWYRQSLGQGPEFLIYFQGTGAADDSGLPNDRFFAVRPEGSVSTLKIQRTERGDSAVYLCASGQGAGELFFGEGSRLTVL.

The count of this clonotype is one. CDR3 sequence: CAIGEAVGGWNTEAFF. In DNA, the CDR3 is TGTGCCATCGGTGAAGCCGTGGGAGGGTGGAACACTGAAGCTTTCTTT. V and J are TRBV6-1 and TRBJ1-1; D gene ambiguous. Germline assignment: CDR1 MNHNS and CDR2 SASEGT. V lost 10 bases and J lost 1, with 22 bases in between. The length of the CDR3 is 16 residues.

CDR3 coding DNA: TGTGCCAGCAACCAACCGGGTCGAAGCTATGGCTACACCTTC. Protein product: CASNQPGRSYGYTF. The rearrangement uses TRBV7-9 and TRBJ1-2; D uncertain. Trimming shortened V by 7 bases and J by 4 bases, and 16 bases separated the two germline ends. The CDR3 totals 14 residues. Germline CDR1 SEHNR, CDR2 FQNEAQ (reference sequence).